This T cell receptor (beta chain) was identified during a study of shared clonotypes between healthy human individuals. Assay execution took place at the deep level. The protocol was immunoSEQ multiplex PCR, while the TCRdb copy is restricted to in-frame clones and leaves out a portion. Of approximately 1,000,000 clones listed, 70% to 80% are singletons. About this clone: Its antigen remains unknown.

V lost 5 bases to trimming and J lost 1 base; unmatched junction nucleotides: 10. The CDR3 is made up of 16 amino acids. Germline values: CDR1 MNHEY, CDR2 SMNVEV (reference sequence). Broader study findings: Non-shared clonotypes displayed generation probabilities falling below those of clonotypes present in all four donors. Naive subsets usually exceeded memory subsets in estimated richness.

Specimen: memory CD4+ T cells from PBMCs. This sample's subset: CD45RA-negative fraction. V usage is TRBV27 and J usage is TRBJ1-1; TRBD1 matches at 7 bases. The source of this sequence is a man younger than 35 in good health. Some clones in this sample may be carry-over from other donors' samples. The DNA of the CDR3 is TGTGCCAGCAGTAACGAAGGGGGCGAGAGGAACACTGAAGCTTTCTTT. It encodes CASSNEGGERNTEAFF.